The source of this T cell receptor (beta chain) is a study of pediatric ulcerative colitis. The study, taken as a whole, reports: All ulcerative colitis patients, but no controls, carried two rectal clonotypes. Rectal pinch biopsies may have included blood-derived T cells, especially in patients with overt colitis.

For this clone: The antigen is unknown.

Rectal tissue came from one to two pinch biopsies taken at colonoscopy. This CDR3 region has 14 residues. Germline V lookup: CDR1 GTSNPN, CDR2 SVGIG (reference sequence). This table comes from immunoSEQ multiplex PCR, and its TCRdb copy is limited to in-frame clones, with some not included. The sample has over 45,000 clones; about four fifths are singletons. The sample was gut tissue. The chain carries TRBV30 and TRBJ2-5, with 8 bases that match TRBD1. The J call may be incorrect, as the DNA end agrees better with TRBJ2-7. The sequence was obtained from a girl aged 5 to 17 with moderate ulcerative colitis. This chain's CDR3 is CAWTGGSSSYEQYF. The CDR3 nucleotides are TGTGCCTGGACAGGGGGCTCTAGCTCCTACGAGCAGTACTTC.